The 8 T cell receptor beta chains in this list originate from one sample, sequenced in a study of blood T cell repertoires in COVID-19. Sequenced by immunoSEQ multiplex PCR; TCRdb stores in-frame clones only, minus some. Among fewer than 200,000 clones listed, around 88% were seen once. Sample: peripheral blood. These receptors originate from a woman aged 70-85 years who had recovered from COVID-19.

The V call is TRBV4-2, the J call TRBJ1-1, with a tentative D call TRBD1 (6 bases). Trimming cost V 4 bases and J 1 base, with 10 bases left between them. CDR3 length: 14 amino acids. CDR1 and CDR2 from the germline V gene are LGHNA and YNFKEQ. The CDR3 DNA reads TGTGCCAGCAGCCCACAGGGATCGAACACTGAAGCTTTCTTT. It translates to CASSPQGSNTEAFF.

Written as DNA, the CDR3 is TGTGCCAGCAGTTTTCGGGGAAGGGCTGAAGCTTTCTTT. It yields the protein CASSFRGRAEAFF. The J gene is TRBJ1-1, the V gene TRBV27; no firm D call. There are 13 residues in the CDR3. Deletions cut 3 bases from V and 6 bases from J, with 11 bases between. CDR1 and CDR2 (germline): MNHEY, SMNVEV (reference sequence).

The J gene is TRBJ1-6, the V gene TRBV5-4, with 8 nucleotides matching TRBD1. This CDR3 has 15 amino acids. Germline CDR1 is SGHNT and CDR2 is YYREEE (reference sequence). Trimming at V came to 4 bases and at J to 10 bases, leaving 10 bases not matched to a gene. CDR3 region: CASSTPDRARSPLHF. The CDR3 DNA is TGTGCCAGCAGCACCCCGGACAGGGCTCGGTCACCCCTCCACTTT.

V gene TRBV7-3 combines with J gene TRBJ1-2; D perhaps matches TRBD1 (6 bases). CDR1 and CDR2 (germline): SGHTA, FQGTGA. The germline V and J ends were trimmed by 6 bases and 6 bases, with 14 bases remaining between them. The length of the CDR3 is 13 residues. The CDR3 DNA reads TGTGCCAGCAGTAAGGGGGAAGGGGATGGCTACACCTTC. Protein product: CASSKGEGDGYTF.

The chain has TRBV29-1 and TRBJ1-4; tentatively, D is TRBD1 (5 bases). Deletions cut 7 bases from V and 8 bases from J, with 17 bases between. The germline CDR1 and CDR2 sequences are SQVTM and ANQGSEA. This CDR3 region has 13 residues. The CDR3 DNA follows: TGCAGCGGACGAGGAGGGGTAGGGGAAAAACTGTTTTTT. Amino acids: CSGRGGVGEKLFF.

The V and J genes are TRBV7-2 and TRBJ2-7, with 9 bases identical to TRBD2. Germline trimming cut 5 bases from V and 6 bases from J; bases unmatched to any gene: 8. Germline CDR1 SGHTA, CDR2 FQGNSA. There are 14 residues in the CDR3. The CDR3 DNA is TGTGCCAGCAGCCAAGGGCGGGGGGGCGGCGAGCAGTACTTC. It translates to CASSQGRGGGEQYF. The entire variable domain, with the rest obtained from reference TRBV7-2 and TRBJ2-7, is as follows: GAGVSQSPSNKVTEKGKDVELRCDPISGHTALYWYRQSLGQGLEFLIYFQGNSAPDKSGLPSDRFSAERTGGSVSTLTIQRTQQEDSAVYLCASSQGRGGGEQYFGPGTRLTVT.

V gene TRBV7-9 combines with J gene TRBJ2-7, with 8 positions matching TRBD1. The CDR3 is 13 amino acids. The J segment lost 3 bases and the V segment lost 7 bases, leaving 5 bases of the junction unmatched. CDR1 and CDR2 from the germline V gene are SEHNR and FQNEAQ (reference sequence). The CDR3 is CASTSDRDYEQYF. CDR3 in DNA: TGTGCCAGCACCTCGGACAGGGACTACGAGCAGTACTTC.

The rearrangement joins TRBV19 to TRBJ1-4; D is unresolved. Trimming stripped 3 bases from V and 4 bases from J, with 9 bases between. The CDR3 has 14 amino acids. Germline-derived CDR1 and CDR2 are LNHDA and SQIVND (reference sequence). The CDR3: CASSMDGLNEKLFF. The CDR3 DNA follows: TGTGCCAGTAGTATGGACGGACTTAATGAAAAACTGTTTTTT.